Below are 27 T cell receptor beta chains sequenced from a single sample in a study of cytomegalovirus exposure and HLA in healthy donors. The PCR employed 60 Vbeta primers together with 13 Jbeta primers. Profiling relied on immunoSEQ multiplex PCR, and the TCRdb table lists in-frame clones only, not all of them. Of more than 110,000 clones in the sample, around 73% were seen once. Sequenced: PBMCs. The receptors were sampled from a woman aged 35 to 49 in good health and CMV-seronegative.

The V and J genes are TRBV15 and TRBJ2-5, with a tentative D call TRBD2 (7 bases). From germline, CDR1 is LNHNV and CDR2 YYDKDF (reference sequence). V lost 5 bases and J lost 2, with 15 bases in between. The CDR3 consists of 15 residues. The DNA of the CDR3 is TGTGCCACCAGCCCGTGGGGGGGGCGGCAAGAGACCCAGTACTTC. Its translation: CATSPWGGRQETQYF.

The chain joins TRBV4-1 to TRBJ2-6; tentative D call: TRBD1 (6 bases). CDR1 MGHRA and CDR2 YSYEKL come from the germline V gene. CDR3 length: 18 amino acids. The V end was cut by 1 base, the J end by 4 bases, with 17 bases between. Written as DNA, the CDR3 is TGCGCCAGCAGCCAAGTGGCAGCCACAGGGATCGGGGCCAACGTCCTGACTTTC. It codes for CASSQVAATGIGANVLTF.

This chain joins TRBV15 and TRBJ1-1, with 9 bases identical to TRBD1. Trimming at V came to 1 base and at J to 10 bases, leaving 4 bases not matched to a gene. CDR1 is LNHNV and CDR2 is YYDKDF in the germline V gene (reference sequence). The CDR3 length is 13 residues. CDR3 DNA: TGTGCCACCAGCAGAGGACAGGGGGTAGGAGCTTTCTTT. Translation: CATSRGQGVGAFF.

Comments on this clone: Other DNA sequences within the sample encode an identical CDR3. The CDR3 DNA is TGTGCCAGCAGCTTAGACAGATCTTATGGCTACACCTTC. Protein: CASSLDRSYGYTF. The chain employs TRBV7-9 and TRBJ1-2; no firm D call. Trimming left V 1 base short and J 5 bases short, with 8 bases between. The CDR3 sequence is 13 residues long. Germline loops: CDR1 SEHNR, CDR2 FQNEAQ (reference sequence).

There are a few counts of this clone. The chain couples TRBV6-1 to TRBJ1-2; possibly TRBD1 for D (5 bases). V lost 6 bases, J lost 8 bases, and 16 bases lay in between. CDR3 length equals 13 residues. Germline CDR1 reads MNHNS; CDR2 reads SASEGT. CDR3 amino acids: CASRQGPGEGYTF. The CDR3 DNA reads TGTGCCAGCAGGCAGGGCCCGGGGGAAGGCTACACCTTC.

The V and J genes are TRBV4-1 and TRBJ1-2; maybe TRBD1 (6 bases). The germline V gene has CDR1 MGHRA and CDR2 YSYEKL. Trimming pared 1 base from V and 0 bases from J, leaving 15 bases between. The CDR3 contains 17 residues. The CDR3 here is CASSQGWTAGTNYGYTF. The CDR3 DNA sequence: TGCGCCAGCAGCCAAGGTTGGACAGCCGGAACTAACTATGGCTACACCTTC.

The chain is built from TRBV19 and TRBJ1-5; 7 bases map to TRBD1. The germline gives CDR1 LNHDA, CDR2 SQIVND (reference sequence). V was clipped by 6 bases and J by 3 bases; unmatched bases: 8. The CDR3 consists of 15 residues. CDR3 residues: CASRQEDRINQPQHF. Here the CDR3 DNA reads TGTGCCAGTAGACAAGAGGACAGGATCAATCAGCCCCAGCATTTT.

The table lists this clone with a count of one. The same CDR3 also results from other DNA sequences found in this sample. This chain links TRBV9 with TRBJ1-1; the D gene is possibly TRBD1 (6 bases). This CDR3 contains 14 residues. V was shortened by 2 bases and J by 5 bases, with 13 bases between the two germline ends. Germline CDR1 reads SGDLS; CDR2 reads YYNGEE. The CDR3 DNA reads TGTGCCAGCAGCGTGGGTTCAGGGGTTACTGAAGCTTTCTTT. This sequence encodes CASSVGSGVTEAFF. Full variable domain (remainder filled in from reference TRBV9 and TRBJ1-1): DSGVTQTPKHLITATGQRVTLRCSPRSGDLSVYWYQQSLDQGLQFLIQYYNGEERAKGNILERFSAQQFPDLHSELNLSSLELGDSALYFCASSVGSGVTEAFFGQGTRLTVV.

The chain employs TRBV7-2 and TRBJ2-3; 7 nucleotides align to TRBD2. The CDR3 contains 15 residues. J lost 1 base, V lost 8 bases, and 9 bases had no gene match. Germline V CDR1 and CDR2: SGHTA, FQGNSA. The CDR3 is CASGLGGPRTDTQYF. As DNA, the CDR3 is TGTGCCAGCGGACTAGGCGGCCCCCGCACAGATACGCAGTATTTT.

This chain links TRBV11-3 with TRBJ1-1; D is undetermined. V was shortened by 5 bases and J by 7 bases, with 14 bases between the two germline ends. Germline loops: CDR1 SGHNT, CDR2 YENEEA. CDR3 size: 13 residues. The DNA of the CDR3 is TGTGCCAGCAGCCTTTCGGAGGACCTTGAAGCTTTCTTT. Amino acids: CASSLSEDLEAFF.

The sample holds one count of this clone. The V and J genes are TRBV27 and TRBJ1-5; 7 nucleotides agree with TRBD1. Germline values: CDR1 MNHEY, CDR2 SMNVEV (reference sequence). The CDR3 loop spans 14 amino acids. With V trimmed by 6 bases and J by 2 bases, 4 bases remained unmatched. This CDR3 is CASSPGTGNQPQHF. The CDR3 DNA is TGTGCCAGCAGCCCCGGGACAGGCAATCAGCCCCAGCATTTT.

This clone was seen just once. This chain uses TRBV21-1 with TRBJ2-7; TRBD1, the table's D call, was not compared with the DNA. TRBV21-1 is a pseudogene segment. The CDR3 has 17 residues. CDR3 sequence: CASSKANFPGNNYEQYV. The CDR3 coding sequence is TGTGCCAGCAGCAAAGCGAATTTTCCAGGGAACAACTACGAGCAGTACGTC.

J is TRBJ2-3 and V is TRBV4-3; TRBD1 is a possible D gene (7 bases). The V end lost 0 bases, the J end lost 4 bases, and 17 bases lay between the germline ends. Germline CDR1 and CDR2: LGHNA and YSLEER. The CDR3 runs to 17 residues. Here the CDR3 DNA reads TGCGCCAGCAGCCAAGATCTCCAGGGGGGAACTGCAGATACGCAGTATTTT. Translation gives CASSQDLQGGTADTQYF.

The rearrangement uses TRBV25-1 and TRBJ1-4; tentatively, D is TRBD1 (6 bases). The CDR3 has 13 amino acids. Germline V gene sequence: CDR1 MGHDK, CDR2 SYGVNS. V was trimmed by 6 bases and J by 7 bases, leaving 12 bases between them. CDR3 loop: CASRRGGGEKLFF. The CDR3 region has the DNA TGTGCCAGCAGGCGGGGAGGGGGTGAAAAACTGTTTTTT.

V usage is TRBV29-1 and J usage is TRBJ2-1; 9 bases fit TRBD1. The CDR3 has 14 residues. CDR1 is SQVTM and CDR2 is ANQGSEA in the germline V gene. The CDR3: CGDPDRGYDNEQFF. CDR3 in DNA: TGCGGCGACCCCGACAGGGGGTACGACAATGAGCAGTTCTTC.

This clone was seen a single time. The chain has TRBV9 and TRBJ1-5; perhaps TRBD1 as D (6 bases). With 4 bases removed from V and 1 base from J, the gap between germline ends came to 9 bases. Germline V CDR1 and CDR2: SGDLS, YYNGEE. This CDR3 is built from 14 residues. CDR3 loop: CASSPGVSNQPQHF. CDR3 bases: TGTGCCAGCAGCCCAGGGGTCAGCAATCAGCCCCAGCATTTT.

The V call is TRBV7-9, the J call TRBJ2-2; D is undetermined. V was cut by 1 base and J by 2 bases, with 5 bases left in between. Germline assignment: CDR1 SEHNR and CDR2 FQNEAQ (reference sequence). This CDR3 comprises 14 residues. As DNA, the CDR3 is TGTGCCAGCAGCTTAGGGCTTAACACCGGGGAGCTGTTTTTT. Encoded protein: CASSLGLNTGELFF.

The CDR3 loop is CASSSDRSTLNTGELFF. DNA of the CDR3: TGTGCCAGCAGCTCGGACAGGTCGACCCTGAACACCGGGGAGCTGTTTTTT. V and J are TRBV27 and TRBJ2-2, with 7 nucleotides matching TRBD1. Germline V CDR1 and CDR2: MNHEY, SMNVEV (reference sequence). The CDR3 covers 17 residues. Germline trimming cut 6 bases from V and 1 base from J; bases unmatched to any gene: 11.

The V gene is TRBV20-1, the J gene TRBJ1-2; a weak D match, TRBD1 (6 bases). The CDR3 is 9 residues long. Trimming shortened V by 5 bases and J by 8 bases, and 6 bases separated the two germline ends. In germline, CDR1 is DFQATT, CDR2 SNEGSKA (reference sequence). CDR3 amino acids: CSADRGYTF. The CDR3 DNA sequence: TGCAGTGCTGACAGGGGCTACACCTTC.

The J gene is TRBJ2-1, the V gene TRBV5-1, with D possibly being TRBD2 (6 bases). The V gene lost 0 bases and the J gene lost 6 bases, with 10 bases spanning the gap. CDR3 length: 14 residues. The germline V gene has CDR1 SGHRS and CDR2 YFSETQ. The chain's CDR3 is CASSLDRGFNEQFF. The CDR3 nucleotides read TGCGCCAGCAGCTTGGATCGGGGGTTCAATGAGCAGTTCTTC.

The J gene is TRBJ2-2, the V gene TRBV11-3, with 12 bases matching TRBD2. V gave up 5 bases and J gave up 5 bases; unmatched junction bases: 6. The CDR3 extends over 16 amino acids. CDR1 and CDR2 from the germline V gene are SGHNT and YENEEA. CDR3 coding DNA: TGTGCCAGCAGCGCCCGGACTAGCGGGATAACCGGGGAGCTGTTTTTT. This encodes CASSARTSGITGELFF.

The V call is TRBV7-3, the J call TRBJ2-1; D remains unclear. In germline, CDR1 is SGHTA, CDR2 FQGTGA. The CDR3 covers 13 residues. Trimming took off 3 bases at V and 4 bases at J, with 7 bases between the two ends. CDR3 sequence: CASSFEVYNEQFF. The CDR3 DNA sequence: TGTGCCAGCAGCTTCGAGGTGTACAATGAGCAGTTCTTC. Full variable domain (outside the CDR3, taken from reference TRBV7-3 and TRBJ2-1): GAGVSQTPSNKVTEKGKYVELRCDPISGHTALYWYRQSLGQGPEFLIYFQGTGAADDSGLPNDRFFAVRPEGSVSTLKIQRTERGDSAVYLCASSFEVYNEQFFGPGTRLTVL.

This clone has only one observation. The chain employs TRBV29-1 and TRBJ2-3, with D maybe TRBD2 (5 bases). V shed 3 bases and J shed 0 bases, with 10 bases lying between them. The CDR3 has 14 residues. Germline assignment: CDR1 SQVTM and CDR2 ANQGSEA. This CDR3 reads CSVEEDPSTDTQYF. The CDR3 coding sequence is TGCAGCGTTGAGGAGGATCCTAGCACAGATACGCAGTATTTT.

V and J are TRBV6-6 and TRBJ1-1, with TRBD1 matching 11 bases. The CDR3 extends over 16 amino acids. Germline-derived CDR1 and CDR2 are MNHNY and SVGAGI (reference sequence). J was trimmed by 5 bases and V by 6 bases; bases with no gene match: 11. CDR3 sequence reads: CASSSTWTGGRTEAFF. For the CDR3, the DNA is TGTGCCAGCAGCTCCACTTGGACAGGGGGCCGAACTGAAGCTTTCTTT.

The chain joins TRBV10-3 to TRBJ2-3, with D unresolved. Germline loops: CDR1 ENHRY, CDR2 SYGVKD. The CDR3 consists of 12 residues. Between the trimmed V and J ends, which lost 3 bases and 5 bases, there was a span of 6 bases. The CDR3 region is CAISENRDTQYF. CDR3 in DNA: TGTGCCATCAGTGAAAACAGAGATACGCAGTATTTT.

The sample holds one count of this clone. The rearrangement joins TRBV19 to TRBJ1-5; TRBD1 aligns across 12 bases. Germline loops: CDR1 LNHDA, CDR2 SQIVND (reference sequence). The V and J ends lost 8 bases and 7 bases, in that order; junction bases with no gene match: 9. The CDR3 spans 15 residues. Written as DNA, the CDR3 is TGTGCCAGTTCCGGGACAGGGGGCTCGAAACAGCCCCAGCATTTT. Protein sequence: CASSGTGGSKQPQHF.

The chain couples TRBV20-1 to TRBJ1-1; the match to TRBD1 covers 8 bases. Germline CDR1 and CDR2: DFQATT and SNEGSKA (reference sequence). V shed 5 bases, J shed 10 bases, and the junction held 3 bases outside the gene matches. CDR3 length equals 10 residues. CDR3 coding DNA: TGCAGTGCTGGGACAGGAGGAGCTTTCTTT. This sequence encodes CSAGTGGAFF.